This T cell receptor beta chain came from a study of vaccination effects on CD4 cells after COVID-19. Ahead of sequencing, the ViraFEST assay grew antigen-specific CD4+ T cells using viral peptide pools. When less than 13 days of culture had elapsed, CD4+ T cells were isolated. Each person got two doses of an mRNA SARS-CoV-2 vaccine, BNT162b2 or mRNA-1273. Wells containing over 1.5 million PBMC each were cultured with about 9 IU/ml IL-2 and around 10 ug/ml peptides. V lost 3 bases and J lost 8; bases outside the gene matches: 17. The CDR3 has 18 amino acids. The germline V gene has CDR1 SGHAT and CDR2 FQNNGV. This clone came up a few times. Its antigen is as yet unknown. Only in-frame clones appear in the TCRdb table, and some are missing; sequencing was by immunoSEQ multiplex PCR. This table holds about 28,000 clones, around 79% found once.

Specimen: CD4+ T cells from PBMCs cultured with HCoV-NL63 spike peptides, collected after COVID-19 vaccination. The J gene is TRBJ1-2, the V gene TRBV11-2; TRBD1 agrees at 11 bases. The source of this sequence is a human donor who received a COVID-19 vaccine. The CDR3 nucleotides are TGTGCCAGCAGCTTGGGGGACACCGGGACAGGGGGAGTGAGAGGCTACACCTTC. Translating gives CASSLGDTGTGGVRGYTF.